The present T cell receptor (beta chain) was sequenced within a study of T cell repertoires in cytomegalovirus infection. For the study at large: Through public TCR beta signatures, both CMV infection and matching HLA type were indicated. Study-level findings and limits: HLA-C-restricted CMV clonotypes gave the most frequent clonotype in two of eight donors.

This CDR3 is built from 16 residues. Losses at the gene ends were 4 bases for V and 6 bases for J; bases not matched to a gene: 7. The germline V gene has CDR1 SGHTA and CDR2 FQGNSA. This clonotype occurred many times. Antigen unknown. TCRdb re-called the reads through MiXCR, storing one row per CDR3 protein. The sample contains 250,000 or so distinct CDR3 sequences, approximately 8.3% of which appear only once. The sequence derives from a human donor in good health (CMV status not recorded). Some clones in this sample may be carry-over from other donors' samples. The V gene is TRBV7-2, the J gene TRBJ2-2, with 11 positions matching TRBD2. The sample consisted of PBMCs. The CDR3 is CASSSPALAGAGELFF. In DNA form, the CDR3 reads TGTGCCAGCAGCTCCCCTGCACTAGCGGGAGCCGGGGAGCTGTTTTTT.